Listed here is a single T cell receptor (beta chain). The antigen remains unidentified. Profiled with immunoSEQ multiplex PCR; TCRdb holds only in-frame clones, not every one. In the table there are about 56,000 clones, around 75% of which are singletons. The sample belongs to a study of a mutant IDH1 vaccine in newly diagnosed glioma. Looking at the study overall: Mean patient age was around 40 years; 62.5% were male and about 38% female. The therapy given earlier, which was standard therapy, consisted of radiotherapy, temozolomide, or both, and most of the patients received both. The study held visit V12 at week 35 and visit V13 at week 47.

The time point is: week 47, end of study. Vaccine doses each comprised 300 ug of mutant IDH1 20-mer peptide, with topical imiquimod. CDR1 is SGHKS and CDR2 is YYEKEE in the germline V gene (reference sequence). V lost 4 bases to trimming and J lost 0 bases, with 11 bases between them. CDR3 length: 15 amino acids. This clonotype was obtained from a man aged 45-65 years with glioma. The sample consisted of PBMCs, taken from a glioma patient whose treatment included an IDH1 peptide vaccine. This chain uses TRBV5-5 with TRBJ1-5, with D possibly matching TRBD1 (5 bases). The CDR3 coding sequence is TGTGCCAGCAGCCCTTGGGGGGATAGCAATCAGCCCCAGCATTTT. Protein: CASSPWGDSNQPQHF.